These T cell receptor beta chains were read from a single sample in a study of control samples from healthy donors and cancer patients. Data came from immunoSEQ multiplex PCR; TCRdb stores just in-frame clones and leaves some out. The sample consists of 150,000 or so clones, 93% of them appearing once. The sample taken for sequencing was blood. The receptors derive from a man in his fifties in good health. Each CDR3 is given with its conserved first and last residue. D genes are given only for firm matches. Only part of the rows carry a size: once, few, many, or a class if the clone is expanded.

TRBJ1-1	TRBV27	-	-	CASTFEDKNTEAFF	TGTGCCAGCACCTTCGAGGACAAGAACACTGAAGCTTTCTTT
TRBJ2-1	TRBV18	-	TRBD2	CASSPLINGGRGNEQFF	TGTGCCAGCTCACCACTGATCAACGGGGGGAGAGGGAATGAGCAGTTCTTC
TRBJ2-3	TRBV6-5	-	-	CASSYSNGAAPTTQYF	TGTGCCAGCAGTTACTCGAACGGAGCTGCTCCCACGACGCAGTATTTT
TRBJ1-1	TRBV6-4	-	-	CASSVGVNTEAFF	TGTGCCAGCAGTGTTGGAGTGAACACTGAAGCTTTCTTT
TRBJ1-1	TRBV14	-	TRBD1	CASSQLKLRDRVSEAFF	TGTGCCAGCAGCCAATTAAAGTTAAGGGACAGGGTGTCTGAAGCTTTCTTT
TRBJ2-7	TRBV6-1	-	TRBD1	CASSELGTGAGEQYF	TGTGCCAGCAGTGAATTAGGGACAGGGGCCGGGGAGCAGTACTTC
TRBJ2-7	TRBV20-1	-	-	CSGQRYEQYF	TGCAGTGGCCAGCGCTACGAGCAGTACTTC
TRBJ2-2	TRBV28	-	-	CASSLAPGRSNTGELFF	TGTGCCAGCAGTTTAGCCCCCGGGAGAAGCAACACCGGGGAGCTGTTTTTT
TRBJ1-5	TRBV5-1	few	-	CASSWGNRSSNQPQHF	TGCGCCAGCAGCTGGGGCAATCGTTCGTCCAATCAGCCCCAGCATTTT
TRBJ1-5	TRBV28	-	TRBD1	CASSSGQSGSNQPQHF	TGTGCCAGCAGTTCGGGACAGTCAGGGAGCAATCAGCCCCAGCATTTT
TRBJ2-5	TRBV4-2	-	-	CASSQGGRGGVETQYF	TGTGCCAGCAGCCAAGGGGGCAGGGGTGGTGTGGAGACCCAGTACTTC
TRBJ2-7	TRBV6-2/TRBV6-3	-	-	CASSYKETYEQYF	TGTGCCAGCAGTTACAAAGAAACCTACGAGCAGTACTTC
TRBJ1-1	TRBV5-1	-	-	CASSLAVNTEAFF	TGCGCCAGCAGCTTGGCGGTTAACACTGAAGCTTTCTTT
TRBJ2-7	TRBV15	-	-	CATSRDRGLRDF	TGTGCCACCAGCAGAGATCGAGGGCTACGGGATTTC
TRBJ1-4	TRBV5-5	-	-	CASSLNTGHNEKLFF	TGTGCCAGCAGCTTGAATACAGGGCACAATGAAAAACTGTTTTTT
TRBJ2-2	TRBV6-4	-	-	CASSPGWGTGELFF	TGTGCCAGCAGCCCCGGATGGGGCACCGGGGAGCTGTTTTTT